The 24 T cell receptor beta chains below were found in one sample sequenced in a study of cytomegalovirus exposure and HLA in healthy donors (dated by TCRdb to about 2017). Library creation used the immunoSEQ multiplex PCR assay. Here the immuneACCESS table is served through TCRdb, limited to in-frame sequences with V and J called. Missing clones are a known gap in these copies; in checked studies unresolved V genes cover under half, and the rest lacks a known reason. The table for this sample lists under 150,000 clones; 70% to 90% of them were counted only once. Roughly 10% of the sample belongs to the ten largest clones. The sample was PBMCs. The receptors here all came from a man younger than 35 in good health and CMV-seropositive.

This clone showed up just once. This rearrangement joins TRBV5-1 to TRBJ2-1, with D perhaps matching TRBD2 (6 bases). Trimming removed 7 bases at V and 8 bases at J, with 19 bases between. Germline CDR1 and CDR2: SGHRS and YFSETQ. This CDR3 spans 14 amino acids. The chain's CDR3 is CASSSERAWDEQFF. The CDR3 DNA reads TGCGCCAGCTCCAGTGAGCGGGCCTGGGATGAGCAGTTCTTC. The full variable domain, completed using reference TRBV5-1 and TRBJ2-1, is KAGVTQTPRYLIKTRGQQVTLSCSPISGHRSVSWYQQTPGQGLQFLFEYFSETQRNKGNFPGRFSGRQFSNSRSEMNVSTLELGDSALYLCASSSERAWDEQFFGPGTRLTVL.

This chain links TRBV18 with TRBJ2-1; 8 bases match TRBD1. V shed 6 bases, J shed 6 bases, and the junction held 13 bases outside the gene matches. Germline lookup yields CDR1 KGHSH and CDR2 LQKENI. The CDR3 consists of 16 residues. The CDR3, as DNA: TGTGCCAGCTCCTTCTGGACAGGGACGGCAATCAATGAGCAGTTCTTC. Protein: CASSFWTGTAINEQFF.

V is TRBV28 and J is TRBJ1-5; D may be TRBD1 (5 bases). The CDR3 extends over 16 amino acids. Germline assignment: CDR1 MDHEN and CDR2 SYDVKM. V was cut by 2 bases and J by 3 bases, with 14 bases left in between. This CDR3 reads CASSLVWGGNNQPQHF. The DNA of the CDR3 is TGTGCCAGCAGTTTAGTGTGGGGGGGAAACAATCAGCCCCAGCATTTT.

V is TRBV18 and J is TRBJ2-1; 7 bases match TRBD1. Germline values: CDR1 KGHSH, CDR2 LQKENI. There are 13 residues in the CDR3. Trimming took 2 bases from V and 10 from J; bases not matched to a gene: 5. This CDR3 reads CASSPRQGEEQFF. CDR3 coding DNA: TGTGCCAGCTCACCAAGACAGGGTGAGGAGCAGTTCTTC.

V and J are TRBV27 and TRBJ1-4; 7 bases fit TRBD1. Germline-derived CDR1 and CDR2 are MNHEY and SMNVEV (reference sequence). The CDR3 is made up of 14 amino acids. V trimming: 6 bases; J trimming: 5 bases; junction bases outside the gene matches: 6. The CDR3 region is CASRRQGTNEKLFF. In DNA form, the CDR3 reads TGTGCCAGCAGGAGACAGGGTACGAATGAAAAACTGTTTTTT.

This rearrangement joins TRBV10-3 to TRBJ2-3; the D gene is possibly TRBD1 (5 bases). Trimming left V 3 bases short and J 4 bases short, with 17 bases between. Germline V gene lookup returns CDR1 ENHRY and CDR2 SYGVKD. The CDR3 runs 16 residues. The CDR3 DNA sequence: TGTGCCATCAGTGAAGGACAACCCCAAGGGTCAGATACGCAGTATTTT. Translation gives CAISEGQPQGSDTQYF.

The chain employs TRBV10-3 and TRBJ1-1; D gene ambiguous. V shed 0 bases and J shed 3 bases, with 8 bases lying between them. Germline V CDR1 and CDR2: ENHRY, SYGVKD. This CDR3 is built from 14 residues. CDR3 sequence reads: CAISESSGYTEAFF. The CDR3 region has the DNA TGTGCCATCAGTGAGTCGAGCGGGTACACTGAAGCTTTCTTT.

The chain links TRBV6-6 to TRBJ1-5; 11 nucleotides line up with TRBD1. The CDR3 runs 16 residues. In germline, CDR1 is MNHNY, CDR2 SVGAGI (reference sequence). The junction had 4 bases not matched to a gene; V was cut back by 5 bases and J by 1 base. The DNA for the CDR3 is TGTGCCAGCAGTGGGGACAGGGGGTACAGCAATCAGCCCCAGCATTTT. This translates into CASSGDRGYSNQPQHF.

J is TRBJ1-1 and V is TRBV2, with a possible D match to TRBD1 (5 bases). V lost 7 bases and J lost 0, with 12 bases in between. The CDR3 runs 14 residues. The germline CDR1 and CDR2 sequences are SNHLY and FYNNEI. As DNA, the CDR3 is TGTGCCAGCAAGCCCCAGGGCCTGAACACTGAAGCTTTCTTT. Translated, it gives CASKPQGLNTEAFF.

The CDR3 spells CASTHSPAGKLFF. DNA for the CDR3: TGTGCCAGCACCCACTCTCCAGCGGGGAAGCTGTTTTTT. The V call is TRBV11-2, the J call TRBJ2-2; 7 nucleotides align to TRBD2. The CDR3 totals 13 residues. The V and J ends lost 7 bases and 12 bases, in that order; junction bases with no gene match: 11. Germline lookup yields CDR1 SGHAT and CDR2 FQNNGV.

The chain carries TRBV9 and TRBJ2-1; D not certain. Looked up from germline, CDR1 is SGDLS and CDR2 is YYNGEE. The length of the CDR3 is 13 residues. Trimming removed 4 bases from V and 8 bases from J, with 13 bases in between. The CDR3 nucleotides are TGTGCCAGCAGCCCTCGGTGGTATGATGAGCAGTTCTTC. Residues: CASSPRWYDEQFF.

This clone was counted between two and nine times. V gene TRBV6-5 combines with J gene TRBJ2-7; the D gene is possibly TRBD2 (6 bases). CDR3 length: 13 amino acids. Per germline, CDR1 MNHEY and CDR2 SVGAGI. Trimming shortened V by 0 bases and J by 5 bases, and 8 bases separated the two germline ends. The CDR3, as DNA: TGTGCCAGCAGTTACTCTGCGGGGCACGAGCAGTACTTC. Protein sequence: CASSYSAGHEQYF.

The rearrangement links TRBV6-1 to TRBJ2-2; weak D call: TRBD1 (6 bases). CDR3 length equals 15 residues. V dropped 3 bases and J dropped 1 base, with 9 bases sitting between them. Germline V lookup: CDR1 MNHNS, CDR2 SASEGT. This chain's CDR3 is CASSDPQGNTGELFF. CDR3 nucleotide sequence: TGTGCCAGCAGTGACCCACAGGGGAACACCGGGGAGCTGTTTTTT.

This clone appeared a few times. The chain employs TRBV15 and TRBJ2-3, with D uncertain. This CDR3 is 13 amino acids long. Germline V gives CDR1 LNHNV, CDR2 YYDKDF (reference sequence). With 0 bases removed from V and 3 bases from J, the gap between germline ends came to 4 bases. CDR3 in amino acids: CATSRDPTDTQYF. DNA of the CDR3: TGTGCCACCAGCAGAGACCCTACAGATACGCAGTATTTT.

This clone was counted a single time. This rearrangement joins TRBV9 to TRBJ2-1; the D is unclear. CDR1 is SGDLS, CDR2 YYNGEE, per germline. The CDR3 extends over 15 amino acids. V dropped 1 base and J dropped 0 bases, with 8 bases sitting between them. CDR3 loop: CASSVPSGSYNEQFF. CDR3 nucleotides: TGTGCCAGCAGCGTACCGTCAGGCTCCTACAATGAGCAGTTCTTC.

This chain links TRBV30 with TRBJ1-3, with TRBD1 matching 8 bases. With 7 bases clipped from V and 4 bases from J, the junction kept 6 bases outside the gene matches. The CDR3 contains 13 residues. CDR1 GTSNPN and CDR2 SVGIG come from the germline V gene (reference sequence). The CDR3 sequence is CALQGGFGNTIYF. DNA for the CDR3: TGTGCCTTACAGGGGGGTTTCGGAAACACCATATATTTT.

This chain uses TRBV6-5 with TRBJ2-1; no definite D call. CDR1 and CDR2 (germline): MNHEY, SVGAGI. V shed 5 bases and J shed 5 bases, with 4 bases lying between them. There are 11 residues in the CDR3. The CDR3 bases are TGTGCCAGCAGTGACAACAATGAGCAGTTCTTC. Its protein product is CASSDNNEQFF.

CDR3 region: CASSLGQSSPSGNTIYF. CDR3 in DNA: TGCGCCAGCAGCCTCGGACAATCCTCCCCCTCTGGAAACACCATATATTTT. J is TRBJ1-3 and V is TRBV5-1; D perhaps matches TRBD1 (5 bases). Germline CDR1 and CDR2: SGHRS and YFSETQ. The CDR3 runs 17 residues. The V end lost 4 bases, the J end lost 0 bases, and 17 bases lay between the germline ends.

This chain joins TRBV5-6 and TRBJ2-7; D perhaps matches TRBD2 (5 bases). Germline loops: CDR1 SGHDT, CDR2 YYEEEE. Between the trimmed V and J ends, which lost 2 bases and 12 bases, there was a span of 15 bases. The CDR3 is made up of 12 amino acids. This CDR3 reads CASSFGGVGRYF. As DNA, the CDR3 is TGTGCCAGCAGCTTTGGAGGAGTAGGGCGGTACTTC.

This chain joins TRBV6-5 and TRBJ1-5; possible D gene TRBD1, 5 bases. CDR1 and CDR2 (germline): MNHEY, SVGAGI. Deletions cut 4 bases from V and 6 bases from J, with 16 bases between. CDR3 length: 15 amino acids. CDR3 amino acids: CASSSIPRVGQPQHF. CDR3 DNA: TGTGCCAGCAGTTCTATTCCCAGGGTCGGTCAGCCCCAGCATTTT.

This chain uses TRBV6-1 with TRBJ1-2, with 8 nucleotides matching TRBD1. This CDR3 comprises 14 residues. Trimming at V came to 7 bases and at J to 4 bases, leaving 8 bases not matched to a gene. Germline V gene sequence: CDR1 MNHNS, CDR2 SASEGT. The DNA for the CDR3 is TGTGCCAGCAATCCAGGGGGCACGGTCTATGGCTACACCTTC. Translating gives CASNPGGTVYGYTF.

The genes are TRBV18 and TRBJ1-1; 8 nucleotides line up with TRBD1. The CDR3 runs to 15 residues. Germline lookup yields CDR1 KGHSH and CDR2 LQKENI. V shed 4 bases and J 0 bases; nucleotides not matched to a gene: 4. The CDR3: CASSQRQGMNTEAFF. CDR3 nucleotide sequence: TGTGCCAGCTCACAACGACAGGGGATGAACACTGAAGCTTTCTTT.

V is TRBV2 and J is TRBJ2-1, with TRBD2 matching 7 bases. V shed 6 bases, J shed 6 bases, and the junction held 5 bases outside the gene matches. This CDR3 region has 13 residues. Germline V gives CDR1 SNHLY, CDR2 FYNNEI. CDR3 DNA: TGTGCCAGCAGGGCGGGAGCAGTCAATGAGCAGTTCTTC. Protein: CASRAGAVNEQFF.

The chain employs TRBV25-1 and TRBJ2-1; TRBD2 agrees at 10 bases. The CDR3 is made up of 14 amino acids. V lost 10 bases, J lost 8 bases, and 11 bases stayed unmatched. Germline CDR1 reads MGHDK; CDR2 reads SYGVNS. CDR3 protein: CATSGLAARDEQFF. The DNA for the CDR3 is TGTGCCACCTCCGGACTAGCGGCCCGCGATGAGCAGTTCTTC.